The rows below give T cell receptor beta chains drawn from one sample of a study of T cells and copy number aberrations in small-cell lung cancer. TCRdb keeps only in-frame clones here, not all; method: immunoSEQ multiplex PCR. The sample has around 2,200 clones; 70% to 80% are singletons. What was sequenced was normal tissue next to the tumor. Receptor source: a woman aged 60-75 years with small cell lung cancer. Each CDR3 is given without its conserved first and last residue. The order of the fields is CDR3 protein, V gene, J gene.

CDR3aa: ASSLVGAGTEAF
v_gene: TRBV5-1
j_gene: TRBJ1-1

CDR3aa: ASSLVNTGELF
v_gene: TRBV6-6
j_gene: TRBJ2-2

CDR3aa: ASSFPLGAYEQY
v_gene: TRBV7-9
j_gene: TRBJ2-7

CDR3aa: ASSSLLQDPSYEQY
v_gene: TRBV7-2
j_gene: TRBJ2-7

CDR3aa: ASSLWLNADTEAF
v_gene: TRBV5-1
j_gene: TRBJ1-1

CDR3aa: ASSLAWGSSYEQY
v_gene: TRBV7-2
j_gene: TRBJ2-7

CDR3aa: ASIVDRANTEAF
v_gene: TRBV2
j_gene: TRBJ1-1

CDR3aa: ASSQAARTGGPTDTQY
v_gene: TRBV4-2
j_gene: TRBJ2-3

CDR3aa: AWSGTGWDEAF
v_gene: TRBV30
j_gene: TRBJ1-1

CDR3aa: ASSIADSGNTIY
v_gene: TRBV19
j_gene: TRBJ1-3

CDR3aa: ASRYSAGGSYEQY
v_gene: TRBV27
j_gene: TRBJ2-7

CDR3aa: ASSLGATSEAF
v_gene: TRBV5-6
j_gene: TRBJ1-1

CDR3aa: ASSPPASGYNEQF
v_gene: TRBV27
j_gene: TRBJ2-1

CDR3aa: ASSQGGQGAWEKLF
v_gene: TRBV4-1
j_gene: TRBJ1-4

CDR3aa: ASSLSPGGSGGYT
v_gene: TRBV27
j_gene: TRBJ1-2

CDR3aa: ASSQIKNGMNTEAF
v_gene: TRBV7-9
j_gene: TRBJ1-1

CDR3aa: ASSPRPIQGPNTGELF
v_gene: TRBV18
j_gene: TRBJ2-2

CDR3aa: ASRERTGGTEAF
v_gene: TRBV6-1
j_gene: TRBJ1-1

CDR3aa: ASSEQTSGQTQY
v_gene: TRBV2
j_gene: TRBJ2-5

CDR3aa: ASSLRTQGYGYT
v_gene: TRBV28
j_gene: TRBJ1-2

CDR3aa: ASSVAATTGELF
v_gene: TRBV9
j_gene: TRBJ2-2

CDR3aa: ASSSATSWAIY
v_gene: TRBV5-4
j_gene: TRBJ1-3